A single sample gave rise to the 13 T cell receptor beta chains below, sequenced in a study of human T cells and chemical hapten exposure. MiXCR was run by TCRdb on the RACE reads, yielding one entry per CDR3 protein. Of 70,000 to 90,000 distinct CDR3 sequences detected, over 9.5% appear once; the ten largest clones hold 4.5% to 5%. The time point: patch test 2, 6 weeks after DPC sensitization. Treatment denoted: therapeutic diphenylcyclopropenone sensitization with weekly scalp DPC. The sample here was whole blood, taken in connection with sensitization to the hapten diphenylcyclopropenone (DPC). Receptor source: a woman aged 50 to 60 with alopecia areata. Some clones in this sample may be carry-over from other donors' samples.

The chain's CDR3 is CASSLQGGNSPLHF. The CDR3 DNA reads as TGTGCCAGCAGTTTACAGGGAGGTAATTCACCCCTCCACTTT. The chain employs TRBV6-6 and TRBJ1-6, with D possibly being TRBD1 (6 bases). There are 14 residues in the CDR3. V was pared by 4 bases and J by 6 bases, with 10 bases between. Looked up from germline, CDR1 is MNHNY and CDR2 is SVGAGI (reference sequence).

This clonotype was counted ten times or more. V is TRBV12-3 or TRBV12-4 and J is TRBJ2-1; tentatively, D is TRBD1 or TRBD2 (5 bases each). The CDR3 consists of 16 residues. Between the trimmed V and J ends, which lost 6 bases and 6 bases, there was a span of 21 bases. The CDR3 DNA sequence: TGTGCCAGCAGACCACGGGGCATTAGTCCCTCCAATGAGCAGTTCTTC. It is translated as CASRPRGISPSNEQFF.

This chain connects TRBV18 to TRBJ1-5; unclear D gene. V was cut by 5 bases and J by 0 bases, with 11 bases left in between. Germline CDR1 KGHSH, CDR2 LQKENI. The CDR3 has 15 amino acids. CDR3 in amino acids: CASSENGNSNQPQHF. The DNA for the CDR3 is TGTGCCAGCTCAGAGAATGGAAATAGCAATCAGCCCCAGCATTTT. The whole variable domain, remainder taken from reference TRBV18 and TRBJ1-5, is NAGVMQNPRHLVRRRGQEARLRCSPMKGHSHVYWYRQLPEEGLKFMVYLQKENIIDESGMPKERFSAEFPKEGPSILRIQQVVRGDSAAYFCASSENGNSNQPQHFGDGTRLSIL.

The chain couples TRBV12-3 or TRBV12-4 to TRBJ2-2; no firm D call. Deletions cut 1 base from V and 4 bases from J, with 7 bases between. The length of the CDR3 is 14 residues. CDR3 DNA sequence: TGTGCCAGCAGTTTAGGGGGAACCACCGGGGAGCTGTTTTTT. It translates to CASSLGGTTGELFF.

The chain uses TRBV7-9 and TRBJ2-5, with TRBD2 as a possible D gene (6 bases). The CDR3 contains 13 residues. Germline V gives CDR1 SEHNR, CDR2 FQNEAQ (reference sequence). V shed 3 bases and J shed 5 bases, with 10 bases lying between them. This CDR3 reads CASSLGGRETQYF. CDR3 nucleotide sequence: TGTGCCAGCAGCTTGGGGGGTCGGGAGACCCAGTACTTC. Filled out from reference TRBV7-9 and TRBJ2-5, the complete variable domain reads DTGVSQNPRHKITKRGQNVTFRCDPISEHNRLYWYRQTLGQGPEFLTYFQNEAQLEKSRLLSDRFSAERPKGSFSTLEIQRTEQGDSAMYLCASSLGGRETQYFGPGTRLLVL.

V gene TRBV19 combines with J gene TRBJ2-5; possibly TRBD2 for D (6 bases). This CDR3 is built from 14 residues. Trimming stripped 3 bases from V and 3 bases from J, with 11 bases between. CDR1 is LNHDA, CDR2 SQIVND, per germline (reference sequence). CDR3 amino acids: CASSIPGRKETQYF. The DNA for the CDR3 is TGTGCCAGTAGTATTCCAGGGAGGAAAGAGACCCAGTACTTC.

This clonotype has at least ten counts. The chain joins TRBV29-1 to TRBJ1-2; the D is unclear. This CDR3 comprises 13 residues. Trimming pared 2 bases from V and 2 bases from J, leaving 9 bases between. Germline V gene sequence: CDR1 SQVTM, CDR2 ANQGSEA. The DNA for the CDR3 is TGCAGCGTTGAATGGACGGAAAACTATGGCTACACCTTC. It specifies CSVEWTENYGYTF.

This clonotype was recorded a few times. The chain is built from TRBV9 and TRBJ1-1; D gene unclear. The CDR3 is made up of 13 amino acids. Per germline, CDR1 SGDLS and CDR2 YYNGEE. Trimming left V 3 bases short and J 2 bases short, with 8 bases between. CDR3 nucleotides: TGTGCCAGCAGCGATGGAGGAAACACTGAAGCTTTCTTT. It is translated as CASSDGGNTEAFF.

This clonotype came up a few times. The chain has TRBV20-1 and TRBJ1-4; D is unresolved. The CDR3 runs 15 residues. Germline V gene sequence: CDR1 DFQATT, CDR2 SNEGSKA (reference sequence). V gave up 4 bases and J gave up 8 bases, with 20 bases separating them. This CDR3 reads CSATQPGSGGEKLFF. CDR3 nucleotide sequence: TGCAGTGCTACCCAACCGGGATCGGGTGGGGAAAAACTGTTTTTT.

The DNA of the CDR3 is TGCGCCAGCAGCCCTACATGGAACACCGGGGAGCTGTTTTTT. Translation: CASSPTWNTGELFF. The rearrangement uses TRBV5-1 and TRBJ2-2; D unresolved. Germline V gene sequence: CDR1 SGHRS, CDR2 YFSETQ. V shed 4 bases and J shed 1 base, with 8 bases lying between them. This CDR3 comprises 14 residues.

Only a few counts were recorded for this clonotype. The chain's CDR3 is CASSGQGADTQYF. CDR3 in DNA: TGTGCCAGCAGTGGACAGGGGGCAGATACGCAGTATTTT. V and J are TRBV7-2 and TRBJ2-3; 10 bases match TRBD1. The ends lost 6 bases at V and 4 bases at J; junction bases unmatched: 1. CDR1 is SGHTA and CDR2 is FQGNSA in the germline V gene. The CDR3 loop spans 13 amino acids.

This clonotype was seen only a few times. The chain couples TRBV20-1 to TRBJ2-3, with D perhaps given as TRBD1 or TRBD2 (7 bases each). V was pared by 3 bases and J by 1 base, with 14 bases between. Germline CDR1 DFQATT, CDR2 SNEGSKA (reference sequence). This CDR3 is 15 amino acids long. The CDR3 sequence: CSASWGGGRTDTQYF. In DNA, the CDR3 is TGCAGTGCTAGTTGGGGAGGGGGCCGCACAGATACGCAGTATTTT.

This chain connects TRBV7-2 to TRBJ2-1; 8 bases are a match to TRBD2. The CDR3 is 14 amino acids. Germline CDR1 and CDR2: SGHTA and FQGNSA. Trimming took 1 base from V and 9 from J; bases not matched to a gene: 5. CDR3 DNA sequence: TGTGCCAGCAGCTTAGTTGGGCTAGCGGGTGAGCAGTTCTTC. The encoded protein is CASSLVGLAGEQFF.